Below, 18 T cell receptor beta chains from the same sample are listed, as sequenced in a study of CD8+CD57+ T cells in acquired aplastic anemia. For CDR3 and TCR beta VDJ profiling, genomic DNA was the template used. TCRdb used MiXCR to reprocess the reads, holding one entry per CDR3 protein. The table records 150,000 or so distinct CDR3 sequences, roughly half of them present only once. In patients chosen for sequencing, flow cytometry had shown CD8+CD57+ cell expansion. The sequenced sample consisted of sorted CD4+, CD8+, or CD8+CD57+ T cells (not recorded which) from PBMCs. The receptors here all came from a human donor with aplastic anemia.

At least ten counts were recorded for this clonotype. The J gene is TRBJ1-6, the V gene TRBV6-2 or TRBV6-3; 10 nucleotides agree with TRBD1. The germline V gene encodes CDR1 MNHEY and CDR2 SVGEGT. Trimming cost V 4 bases and J 9 bases; bases outside gene matches: 15. The CDR3 contains 18 residues. This chain's CDR3 is CASSSLLDRGLGGSPLHF. In DNA, the CDR3 is TGTGCCAGCAGTTCCCTGCTGGACAGGGGGTTAGGGGGTTCACCCCTCCACTTT.

The chain joins TRBV20-1 to TRBJ1-2; no reliable D call. The CDR3 is made up of 17 amino acids. Germline V gives CDR1 DFQATT, CDR2 SNEGSKA (reference sequence). Trimming left V 0 bases short and J 6 bases short, with 23 bases between. CDR3 loop: CSAREPGEGFTGDGYTF. The CDR3 region has the DNA TGCAGTGCTAGAGAGCCCGGGGAAGGTTTCACGGGAGATGGCTACACCTTC.

This clonotype was picked up many times. The chain employs TRBV6-2 or TRBV6-3 and TRBJ1-1; D call uncertain. Germline V gene lookup returns CDR1 MNHEY and CDR2 SVGEGT. V gave up 2 bases and J gave up 4 bases, with 11 bases separating them. This CDR3 spans 14 amino acids. This chain's CDR3 is CASSYPGGFTEAFF. CDR3 DNA: TGTGCCAGCAGTTACCCGGGAGGGTTCACTGAAGCTTTCTTT.

This clonotype was found many times. The chain combines TRBV5-1 with TRBJ1-2; D ambiguous. Trimming removed 5 bases from V and 8 bases from J, with 13 bases in between. CDR1 and CDR2 from the germline V gene are SGHRS and YFSETQ. This CDR3 spans 12 amino acids. The CDR3 DNA follows: TGCGCCAGCAGGCTGGGATGGGAGGGCTACACCTTC. Its protein is CASRLGWEGYTF.

The DNA for the CDR3 is TGTGCCAGCAGCCAAGACCTAGCCCGGGGTGGCACAGATACGCAGTATTTT. Encoded protein: CASSQDLARGGTDTQYF. V gene TRBV3-1 combines with J gene TRBJ2-3; TRBD2 might be the D (5 bases). Trimming left V 0 bases short and J 1 base short, with 14 bases between. Germline lookup yields CDR1 LGHDT and CDR2 YNNKEL (reference sequence). The CDR3 has 17 amino acids.

The chain uses TRBV10-3 and TRBJ2-1, with D possibly TRBD1 on 5 matching bases. CDR3 length: 13 residues. Trimming cost V 8 bases and J 2 bases, with 10 bases left between them. Germline CDR1 is ENHRY and CDR2 is SYGVKD. CDR3 DNA: TGTGCCATCGGGGCCATACCCTACAATGAGCAGTTCTTC. Translation: CAIGAIPYNEQFF.

The rearrangement links TRBV2 to TRBJ1-6; a weak D match, TRBD1 (6 bases). Trimming took off 11 bases at V and 16 bases at J, with 15 bases between the two ends. CDR3 length: 10 amino acids. CDR1 and CDR2 (germline): SNHLY, FYNNEI. CDR3 region: CAWYPGQLHF. CDR3 nucleotide sequence: TGTGCCTGGTATCCGGGACAACTCCACTTT.

This chain uses TRBV2 with TRBJ1-2; no clear D. Looked up from germline, CDR1 is SNHLY and CDR2 is FYNNEI. The CDR3 loop spans 13 amino acids. Trimming removed 6 bases from V and 7 bases from J, with 15 bases in between. CDR3 loop: CASREDRSIGYTF. The CDR3 nucleotides are TGTGCCAGCAGAGAGGACCGTAGCATTGGCTACACCTTC. Based on the CDR3 plus reference TRBV2 and TRBJ1-2, the full variable domain is EPEVTQTPSHQVTQMGQEVILRCVPISNHLYFYWYRQILGQKVEFLVSFYNNEISEKSEIFDDQFSVERPDGSNFTLKIRSTKLEDSAMYFCASREDRSIGYTFGSGTRLTVV.

The V gene is TRBV19, the J gene TRBJ2-7, with a possible D match to TRBD2 (6 bases). This CDR3 is built from 13 residues. V was clipped by 11 bases and J by 3 bases, with 17 bases between them. Germline CDR1 reads LNHDA; CDR2 reads SQIVND (reference sequence). The CDR3 region is CASRPAGFYEQYF. CDR3 sequence (DNA): TGTGCCTCGAGACCTGCGGGGTTCTACGAGCAGTACTTC.

In this sample, this clonotype turned up once. The chain recombines TRBV12-3 or TRBV12-4 with TRBJ1-2; D is possibly TRBD1 (6 bases). The CDR3 is 13 amino acids. Trimming cost V 6 bases and J 7 bases, with 15 bases left between them. CDR3 nucleotides: TGTGCCAGCAGGTCCGGGGGCGCGCGTGGCTACACCTTC. The encoded protein is CASRSGGARGYTF.

This sequence joins TRBV2 and TRBJ1-1; 7 bases line up with TRBD1. The CDR3 has 12 amino acids. Germline V gene lookup returns CDR1 SNHLY and CDR2 FYNNEI. Trimming took 7 bases from V and 10 from J; bases not matched to a gene: 9. The CDR3 sequence: CASNKGARGAFF. The CDR3 nucleotides are TGTGCCAGCAACAAGGGGGCCAGAGGAGCTTTCTTT.

Details on this clonotype: One base away lies a much larger clone, so this may be a sequencing read error. The CDR3 does not close with the conserved phenylalanine or tryptophan, likely indicating a read error. The chain recombines TRBV7-9 with TRBJ2-5; perhaps TRBD2 as D (6 bases). Trimming cost V 2 bases and J 8 bases, with 18 bases left between them. The length of the CDR3 is 15 residues. Germline V lookup: CDR1 SEHNR, CDR2 FQNEAQ (reference sequence). The CDR3 sequence: CASSLISGGLITQYS. The CDR3 region has the DNA TGTGCCAGCAGCTTAATTTCTGGGGGACTCATCACCCAGTACTCC.

This clonotype turned up a few times. J is TRBJ2-3 and V is TRBV7-8, with 13 bases aligning to TRBD2. V was pared by 3 bases and J by 2 bases, with 5 bases of the junction left unmatched. Looked up from germline, CDR1 is SGHVS and CDR2 is FQNEAQ. This CDR3 is 17 amino acids long. This CDR3 is CASSFRTSGGLTDTQYF. As DNA, the CDR3 is TGTGCCAGCAGCTTTAGGACTAGCGGGGGACTCACAGATACGCAGTATTTT.

This clonotype has just a few counts. The J gene is TRBJ2-3, the V gene TRBV29-1; D gene ambiguous. V was cut by 5 bases and J by 7 bases, with 7 bases left in between. The CDR3 contains 10 residues. CDR1 and CDR2 (germline): SQVTM, ANQGSEA. The CDR3 DNA is TGCAGCGTTACTCAGCATACGCAGTATTTT. It translates to CSVTQHTQYF.

The V gene is TRBV2, the J gene TRBJ1-6; 8 positions agree with TRBD1. This CDR3 has 15 amino acids. Trimming removed 3 bases from V and 4 bases from J; junction bases left unmatched: 2. The germline V gene has CDR1 SNHLY and CDR2 FYNNEI. CDR3 residues: CASSETGAYNSPLHF. The CDR3 region has the DNA TGTGCCAGCAGTGAGACAGGGGCATATAATTCACCCCTCCACTTT.

This clonotype was observed at least ten times. CDR3 nucleotides: TGTGCCAGCAGCCAAGGGGGGGGGCGGGTAGCTTTCTTT. It specifies CASSQGGGRVAFF. V is TRBV4-2 and J is TRBJ1-1, with D tentatively TRBD1 (6 bases). V was trimmed by 1 base and J by 10 bases, leaving 13 bases between them. The CDR3 has 13 residues. CDR1 LGHNA and CDR2 YNFKEQ come from the germline V gene.

The chain links TRBV7-3 to TRBJ2-7, with D unresolved. CDR1 is SGHTA and CDR2 is FQGTGA in the germline V gene. The CDR3 spans 11 residues. Trimming cost V 6 bases and J 3 bases, with 6 bases left between them. CDR3 bases: TGTGCCAGCAGGTCTAACTACGAGCAGTACTTC. Its translation is CASRSNYEQYF.

The chain joins TRBV20-1 to TRBJ1-2; 7 bases are shared with TRBD1. The CDR3 extends over 11 amino acids. J gave up 6 bases and V 5 bases, and 3 bases lay outside the gene matches. Germline loops: CDR1 DFQATT, CDR2 SNEGSKA (reference sequence). This CDR3 reads CSAYDRDGYTF. In DNA, the CDR3 is TGCAGTGCTTACGACAGGGATGGCTACACCTTC.